This T cell receptor beta chain was captured in a study of cytomegalovirus exposure and HLA in healthy donors. As for the study in general: The early release's HLA-typed donors yielded 65 million to 85 million unique TCRs.

Findings and limits, study-wide: 150 or so TCR beta chains were listed as cytomegalovirus-associated. In an earlier analysis, productive rearrangement rates for most beta V segments clustered near 87% or 30%. Some 16,000 TCR beta sequences were associated with HLA alleles at 0.05 false discovery rate in a later analysis.

The CDR3 has 13 amino acids. Germline CDR1 and CDR2: SGHTA and FQGTGA. V was clipped by 5 bases and J by 7 bases, with 14 bases between them. Notes on this clone: Its antigen is still unknown.

This PCR relied on a set of 60 Vbeta primers and 13 Jbeta primers. This table comes from immunoSEQ multiplex PCR, and its TCRdb copy is limited to in-frame clones, with some not included. The listing records fewer than 100,000 clones. The receptor comes from a man aged 45-65 years in good health and CMV-seronegative. The J gene is TRBJ1-1, the V gene TRBV7-3, with D maybe TRBD1 (5 bases). Sequencing input: PBMCs. CDR3 DNA sequence: TGTGCCAGCAGCCCCAGTTGGGGGGGTGAAGCTTTCTTT. Translation gives CASSPSWGGEAFF.